These 28 T cell receptor beta chains came from one sample sequenced in a study of T cell changes during pregnancy in multiple sclerosis. Libraries were prepared by immunoSEQ multiplex PCR; TCRdb keeps only in-frame clonotypes and omits some of them. The repertoire includes around 30,000 clones, under 95% of them detected once, and approximately 0.43% sits in the top ten. Sequenced material: CD4+ T cells from peripheral blood mononuclear cells, taken after pregnancy. These receptors were taken from a female donor with multiple sclerosis, enrolled in a pregnancy study.

The V and J genes are TRBV13 and TRBJ2-7; no clear D. From germline, CDR1 is PRHDT and CDR2 FYEKMQ (reference sequence). V was clipped by 5 bases and J by 7 bases, with 18 bases between them. The CDR3 has 14 residues. CDR3: CASSRGTALGEQYF. The CDR3 nucleotides read TGTGCCAGCAGCCGCGGAACGGCCCTCGGGGAGCAGTACTTC.

V and J are TRBV27 and TRBJ2-5, with D perhaps TRBD1 (5 bases). From germline, CDR1 is MNHEY and CDR2 SMNVEV (reference sequence). This CDR3 has 13 amino acids. Trimming removed 5 bases at V and 2 bases at J, with 9 bases between. CDR3 amino acids: CASSHSGQETQYF. The CDR3 DNA is TGTGCCAGCAGTCATTCAGGGCAAGAGACCCAGTACTTC.

The J gene is TRBJ1-3, the V gene TRBV9; a weak D match, TRBD1 (5 bases). Between the trimmed V and J ends, which lost 4 bases and 3 bases, there was a span of 14 bases. Per the germline V gene, CDR1 is SGDLS and CDR2 is YYNGEE. CDR3 size: 15 residues. The CDR3 spells CASSSRQGLGNTIYF. The CDR3 DNA follows: TGTGCCAGCAGCTCGCGGCAGGGACTTGGAAACACCATATATTTT.

The gene calls are TRBV29-1 and TRBJ2-7; possibly TRBD1 for D (7 bases). V was shortened by 7 bases and J by 7 bases, with 14 bases between the two germline ends. The CDR3 runs 11 residues. Germline V gives CDR1 SQVTM, CDR2 ANQGSEA. The CDR3 is CSGGETGEQYF. Here the CDR3 DNA reads TGCAGCGGGGGGGAGACAGGGGAGCAGTACTTC.

V usage is TRBV6-6 and J usage is TRBJ2-2, with 11 bases that match TRBD1. Germline V gene data show CDR1 as MNHNY and CDR2 as SVGAGI (reference sequence). J lost 5 bases, V lost 8 bases, and 1 base had no gene match. The CDR3 has 13 residues. The CDR3: CASGQGATGELFF. The CDR3 coding sequence is TGTGCCAGCGGACAGGGGGCGACCGGGGAGCTGTTTTTT.

The chain couples TRBV7-9 to TRBJ1-5, with unresolved D. Germline-derived CDR1 and CDR2 are SEHNR and FQNEAQ (reference sequence). Trimming removed 11 bases from V and 6 bases from J, with 14 bases in between. The CDR3 is 12 amino acids. CDR3 DNA: TGTGCCTGTGGGGTAGGGAGTCAGCCCCAGCATTTT. Translated: CACGVGSQPQHF.

The genes are TRBV29-1 and TRBJ2-5; weak D call: TRBD2 (5 bases). The CDR3 extends over 14 amino acids. Germline V gene data show CDR1 as SQVTM and CDR2 as ANQGSEA. Trimming stripped 3 bases from V and 2 bases from J, with 13 bases between. CDR3 DNA: TGCAGCGTTGAGACCTTAGCGTTTCAAGAGACCCAGTACTTC. Translated: CSVETLAFQETQYF.

The chain combines TRBV5-1 with TRBJ1-2; a possible D gene is TRBD1 (6 bases). Looked up from germline, CDR1 is SGHRS and CDR2 is YFSETQ. This CDR3 has 14 residues. V gave up 4 bases and J gave up 2 bases, with 12 bases separating them. CDR3 sequence reads: CASSPTGGNYGYTF. CDR3 coding DNA: TGCGCCAGCAGCCCGACAGGCGGAAACTATGGCTACACCTTC.

This chain's CDR3 is CATSRGGGNQPQHF. CDR3 bases: TGTGCCACCAGCAGAGGGGGGGGCAATCAGCCCCAGCATTTT. V is TRBV15 and J is TRBJ1-5, with D possibly TRBD1 on 5 matching bases. V was pared by 1 base and J by 2 bases, with 6 bases between. From germline, CDR1 is LNHNV and CDR2 YYDKDF (reference sequence). This CDR3 has 14 amino acids.

This clone was recorded a few times. The chain has TRBV2 and TRBJ1-5; weak D call: TRBD1 (5 bases). Trimming left V 5 bases short and J 3 bases short, with 11 bases between. CDR3 length equals 14 residues. Germline CDR1 reads SNHLY; CDR2 reads FYNNEI. The CDR3: CASSSGGNNQPQHF. The CDR3 DNA follows: TGTGCCAGCAGTTCCGGGGGGAACAATCAGCCCCAGCATTTT.

The CDR3 DNA is TGCGCCAGCAGCCAGGCCGGGACAGGGTACTCCGGGGAGCTGTTTTTT. This translates into CASSQAGTGYSGELFF. The chain is built from TRBV4-3 and TRBJ2-2, with 9 bases lining up with TRBD1. The CDR3 loop spans 16 amino acids. Germline V gene sequence: CDR1 LGHNA, CDR2 YSLEER. J was trimmed by 6 bases and V by 3 bases; bases with no gene match: 8.

The chain joins TRBV4-2 to TRBJ2-7; 11 bases fit TRBD2. V shed 1 base, J shed 3 bases, and the junction held 5 bases outside the gene matches. This CDR3 is 16 amino acids long. Germline values: CDR1 LGHNA, CDR2 YNFKEQ. CDR3 in DNA: TGTGCCAGCAGCCAAGTGGCGACTAGCGGGAACTACGAGCAGTACTTC. Its translation: CASSQVATSGNYEQYF.

J is TRBJ2-1 and V is TRBV2; TRBD1 agrees at 7 bases. The ends lost 8 bases at V and 2 bases at J; junction bases unmatched: 3. CDR3 length: 13 residues. Per the germline V gene, CDR1 is SNHLY and CDR2 is FYNNEI. CDR3 in amino acids: CASEGTAYNEQFF. In DNA, the CDR3 is TGTGCCAGCGAAGGGACAGCCTACAATGAGCAGTTCTTC.

V usage is TRBV6-5 and J usage is TRBJ1-1, with no clear D. The V gene's germline CDR1 is MNHEY and CDR2 SVGAGI. The CDR3 extends over 16 amino acids. V was clipped by 2 bases and J by 1 base, with 14 bases between them. CDR3 sequence (DNA): TGTGCCAGCAGTTACAATATCCGGGAGCGGAACACTGAAGCTTTCTTT. This translates into CASSYNIRERNTEAFF.

The chain carries TRBV27 and TRBJ2-7; D is uncertain. Trimming took 6 bases from V and 6 from J, leaving 9 bases between them. Looked up from germline, CDR1 is MNHEY and CDR2 is SMNVEV (reference sequence). CDR3 length: 11 amino acids. The CDR3 DNA reads TGTGCCAGCAGGTCTGGCGGCGAGCAGTACTTC. Amino acid sequence: CASRSGGEQYF.

The J gene is TRBJ1-4, the V gene TRBV7-2, with 8 bases that match TRBD1. The CDR3 is 16 residues long. Germline CDR1 reads SGHTA; CDR2 reads FQGNSA. The V and J ends lost 2 bases and 5 bases, in that order; junction bases with no gene match: 7. The CDR3, as DNA: TGTGCCAGCAGCTTAAGGCTCTCAGGGGGCAATGAAAAACTGTTTTTT. It codes for CASSLRLSGGNEKLFF.

This clone has only one observation. The V call is TRBV27, the J call TRBJ2-7; maybe TRBD1 (6 bases). Trimming took off 5 bases at V and 0 bases at J, with 11 bases between the two ends. The CDR3 runs 14 residues. CDR1 and CDR2 (germline): MNHEY, SMNVEV (reference sequence). CDR3: CASSHRGGSYEQYF. The CDR3 nucleotides read TGTGCCAGCAGTCACCGAGGGGGCTCCTACGAGCAGTACTTC.

The genes are TRBV7-2 and TRBJ2-5, with unresolved D. The CDR3 has 14 amino acids. The V gene's germline CDR1 is SGHTA and CDR2 FQGNSA. V gave up 3 bases and J gave up 4 bases, with 12 bases separating them. The CDR3 loop reads CASSFPDLGETQYF. CDR3 DNA: TGTGCCAGCAGCTTCCCAGACTTGGGAGAGACCCAGTACTTC.

This chain uses TRBV6-1 with TRBJ2-6; D is unresolved. CDR1 MNHNS and CDR2 SASEGT come from the germline V gene. The CDR3 runs to 15 residues. V was pared by 6 bases and J by 0 bases, with 9 bases between. CDR3 nucleotide sequence: TGTGCCAGCAGGCCCCGACACTCTGGGGCCAACGTCCTGACTTTC. Translated: CASRPRHSGANVLTF.

J is TRBJ1-4 and V is TRBV11-2, with TRBD1 matching over 7 bases. The V gene's germline CDR1 is SGHAT and CDR2 FQNNGV. This CDR3 region has 16 residues. V shed 5 bases, J shed 2 bases, and the junction held 8 bases outside the gene matches. In DNA, the CDR3 is TGTGCCAGCAGCGCGAGGGGGCTAGGGACTAATGAAAAACTGTTTTTT. It specifies CASSARGLGTNEKLFF.

This clone was observed once. The gene calls are TRBV6-1 and TRBJ2-5, with TRBD1 matching 9 bases. The trim removed 4 bases at V and 3 bases at J, leaving 0 bases unmatched. CDR3 length equals 13 residues. CDR1 is MNHNS, CDR2 SASEGT, per germline. For the CDR3, the DNA is TGTGCCAGCAGTGGGACAGGGGAAGAGACCCAGTACTTC. This codes for CASSGTGEETQYF.

This chain links TRBV6-1 with TRBJ2-1; 8 bases line up with TRBD2. CDR1 and CDR2 (germline): MNHNS, SASEGT. The V and J ends lost 2 bases and 7 bases, in that order; junction bases with no gene match: 7. CDR3 size: 15 residues. The CDR3 nucleotides are TGTGCCAGCAGTGAATCATCTAGCGGGTATAATGAGCAGTTCTTC. The encoded protein is CASSESSSGYNEQFF.

V and J are TRBV27 and TRBJ1-2; 9 positions agree with TRBD1. Germline values: CDR1 MNHEY, CDR2 SMNVEV (reference sequence). The CDR3 runs to 15 residues. V was pared by 6 bases and J by 4 bases, with 9 bases of the junction left unmatched. Here the CDR3 DNA reads TGTGCCAGCAGGACAACAGGGGGCGGTTTCTATGGCTACACCTTC. Protein: CASRTTGGGFYGYTF.

The chain recombines TRBV5-1 with TRBJ2-4, with D possibly matching TRBD2 (6 bases). This CDR3 contains 16 residues. Trimming cost V 2 bases and J 1 base, with 13 bases left between them. CDR1 is SGHRS, CDR2 YFSETQ, per germline. The DNA for the CDR3 is TGCGCCAGCAGCTTCCGGGGGTTTGAGGCCAAAAACATTCAGTACTTC. Amino acid sequence: CASSFRGFEAKNIQYF.

The CDR3 DNA reads as TGTGCCAGCAGTCGGGACAGGGGGCGATTGGAGACCCAGTACTTC. Residues: CASSRDRGRLETQYF. The V and J genes are TRBV7-3 and TRBJ2-5, with 12 bases lining up with TRBD1. With 6 bases clipped from V and 5 bases from J, the junction kept 7 bases outside the gene matches. The CDR3 loop spans 15 amino acids. Germline V gene lookup returns CDR1 SGHTA and CDR2 FQGTGA.

The chain has TRBV7-9 and TRBJ2-5, with D possibly TRBD2 on 6 matching bases. There are 16 residues in the CDR3. V lost 3 bases and J lost 7, with 21 bases in between. The V gene's germline CDR1 is SEHNR and CDR2 FQNEAQ (reference sequence). The CDR3, as DNA: TGTGCCAGCAGCTTTTCCCCACCGGAGGGTTTAGGGACCCAGTACTTC. Protein: CASSFSPPEGLGTQYF.

The rearrangement links TRBV7-2 to TRBJ2-3; 9 bases align to TRBD2. Germline CDR1 is SGHTA and CDR2 is FQGNSA. V lost 5 bases to trimming and J lost 0 bases; unmatched junction nucleotides: 6. This CDR3 has 16 amino acids. CDR3 in DNA: TGTGCCAGCAGCCGGACTAGCGCGTATAGCACAGATACGCAGTATTTT. Amino acid sequence: CASSRTSAYSTDTQYF.

The chain couples TRBV4-3 to TRBJ2-3; 8 nucleotides align to TRBD2. The CDR3 contains 16 residues. The junction had 8 bases not matched to a gene; V was cut back by 5 bases and J by 1 base. Per germline, CDR1 LGHNA and CDR2 YSLEER. The CDR3 spells CASSFQAGGGTDTQYF. The CDR3 bases are TGCGCCAGCAGCTTCCAGGCGGGGGGCGGCACAGATACGCAGTATTTT.